The 25 T cell receptor beta chains below were found in one sample sequenced in a study of T cell responses to AZD1222 COVID-19 vaccine. TCRdb's copy holds only in-frame clones and misses some; the assay was immunoSEQ multiplex PCR. Among 86,000 or so clones listed, around nine tenths were seen once. Sequencing was performed on peripheral blood, taken 28 days after the second AZD1222 dose. Receptor source: an adult who received the AZD1222 COVID-19 vaccine.

This sequence joins TRBV2 and TRBJ2-3; 9 bases map to TRBD1. From germline, CDR1 is SNHLY and CDR2 FYNNEI. This CDR3 contains 14 residues. V lost 6 bases and J lost 3; bases outside the gene matches: 4. The chain's CDR3 is CASSAGTGTDTQYF. CDR3 sequence (DNA): TGTGCCAGCAGCGCCGGGACAGGGACAGATACGCAGTATTTT.

This clone came up a few times. The chain recombines TRBV3-1 (or the pseudogene TRBV3-2) with TRBJ1-4; D is possibly TRBD1 (6 bases). Trimming removed 4 bases at V and 4 bases at J, with 16 bases between. Germline V gives CDR1 LGHDT, CDR2 YNNKEL (reference sequence). The CDR3 totals 16 residues. In DNA, the CDR3 is TGTGCCAGCAGCCCTCCCCTCAGGGGATTTAATGAAAAACTGTTTTTT. It codes for CASSPPLRGFNEKLFF.

CDR3 amino acids: CASSFPRGAGQGYEQYF. Here the CDR3 DNA reads TGTGCCAGCAGCTTCCCCCGGGGGGCAGGTCAGGGCTACGAGCAGTACTTC. V gene TRBV7-9 combines with J gene TRBJ2-7; D might be TRBD2 (7 bases). CDR1 is SEHNR and CDR2 is FQNEAQ in the germline V gene (reference sequence). The CDR3 has 17 residues. Trimming cost V 3 bases and J 3 bases, with 21 bases left between them.

This clone has more than one count but fewer than ten. The chain is built from TRBV7-8 and TRBJ2-7; 8 nucleotides align to TRBD2. V shed 5 bases and J 5 bases; nucleotides not matched to a gene: 5. This CDR3 contains 13 residues. From germline, CDR1 is SGHVS and CDR2 FQNEAQ. DNA for the CDR3: TGTGCCAGCAGCCGAGCGGGAGCTGACGAGCAGTACTTC. It encodes CASSRAGADEQYF.

This clone has only a few counts. The chain couples TRBV20-1 to TRBJ1-1; D unresolved. CDR3 length equals 11 residues. Per germline, CDR1 DFQATT and CDR2 SNEGSKA (reference sequence). The DNA for the CDR3 is TGCAGGCCCTCCCGGAACACTGAAGCTTTCTTT. It specifies CRPSRNTEAFF.

The chain has TRBV7-6 and TRBJ2-2; D unresolved. Trimming stripped 5 bases from V and 5 bases from J, with 9 bases between. The CDR3 consists of 13 residues. Germline CDR1 is SGHVS and CDR2 is FNYEAQ. This chain's CDR3 is CASSQSVTGELFF. The DNA for the CDR3 is TGTGCCAGCAGCCAGTCTGTTACCGGGGAGCTGTTTTTT.

The J gene is TRBJ2-7, the V gene TRBV28, with 10 bases lining up with TRBD2. This CDR3 region has 15 residues. Germline CDR1 is MDHEN and CDR2 is SYDVKM. V was clipped by 3 bases and J by 5 bases; unmatched bases: 7. CDR3: CASSFLAGVLHEQYF. CDR3 bases: TGTGCCAGCAGTTTTCTAGCGGGGGTCCTCCACGAGCAGTACTTC.

V and J are TRBV28 and TRBJ2-7; a possible D gene is TRBD1 (5 bases). V lost 5 bases and J lost 0, with 17 bases in between. Germline V CDR1 and CDR2: MDHEN, SYDVKM. This CDR3 contains 16 residues. Here the CDR3 DNA reads TGTGCCAGCAGTAAAGGGGTCACGGGTCTCTCCTACGAGCAGTACTTC. Its translation is CASSKGVTGLSYEQYF.

The rearrangement links TRBV9 to TRBJ2-1, with 7 bases matching TRBD2. The germline gives CDR1 SGDLS, CDR2 YYNGEE. V shed 0 bases and J 4 bases; nucleotides not matched to a gene: 7. This CDR3 region has 16 residues. The CDR3: CASSVGSLATYNEQFF. Here the CDR3 DNA reads TGTGCCAGCAGCGTAGGGTCACTAGCGACTTACAATGAGCAGTTCTTC.

The J gene is TRBJ1-1, the V gene TRBV7-9; the match to TRBD1 covers 7 bases. The germline gives CDR1 SEHNR, CDR2 FQNEAQ (reference sequence). This CDR3 region has 14 residues. The V segment lost 5 bases and the J segment 4 bases; nucleotides outside the gene matches: 7. The CDR3 region is CASSARGVVTEAFF. In DNA form, the CDR3 reads TGTGCCAGCAGCGCCAGGGGGGTAGTCACTGAAGCTTTCTTT.

The CDR3 region has the DNA TGTGCCAGCAGCCCGACAGGGTCTGGAAACACCATATATTTT. Translation gives CASSPTGSGNTIYF. The chain couples TRBV7-2 to TRBJ1-3, with TRBD1 matching over 7 bases. Germline CDR1 reads SGHTA; CDR2 reads FQGNSA. The CDR3 is made up of 14 amino acids. Germline trimming cut 5 bases from V and 1 base from J; bases unmatched to any gene: 2.

The genes are TRBV7-8 and TRBJ2-7; no reliable D call. Germline lookup yields CDR1 SGHVS and CDR2 FQNEAQ. Trimming left V 5 bases short and J 5 bases short, with 19 bases between. The CDR3 runs 15 residues. The CDR3 nucleotides read TGTGCCAGCAGCCCCATTCCCACGGATCCACACGAGCAGTACTTC. Its translation: CASSPIPTDPHEQYF.

This clone has more than one count but fewer than ten. Within the sample, other DNA sequences also encode this same CDR3. The genes are TRBV7-2 and TRBJ2-5; TRBD2 matches at 11 bases. Germline assignment: CDR1 SGHTA and CDR2 FQGNSA. CDR3 length: 15 amino acids. After removal of 3 bases from V and 1 base from J, the junction contained 1 base not matched to a gene. CDR3 sequence (DNA): TGTGCCAGCAGCTTGGGACTAGCGGTCCAAGAGACCCAGTACTTC. Translating gives CASSLGLAVQETQYF.

The chain employs TRBV2 and TRBJ2-1, with TRBD2 matching 7 bases. V lost 7 bases and J lost 8; bases outside the gene matches: 29. The CDR3 covers 20 residues. Germline CDR1 and CDR2: SNHLY and FYNNEI. DNA of the CDR3: TGTGCCAGCAACCCGCCCGGACCCCGGGCGGGAGATGCTAGTTGGGATGAGCAGTTCTTC. It yields the protein CASNPPGPRAGDASWDEQFF.

The V gene is TRBV10-3, the J gene TRBJ1-1; D unclear. This CDR3 comprises 15 residues. Germline assignment: CDR1 ENHRY and CDR2 SYGVKD. With 0 bases removed from V and 0 bases from J, the gap between germline ends came to 8 bases. CDR3 coding DNA: TGTGCCATCAGTGAGTCGCAGGACCTGAACACTGAAGCTTTCTTT. Translating gives CAISESQDLNTEAFF.

The V and J genes are TRBV19 and TRBJ2-1, with D possibly matching TRBD2 (6 bases). The germline V gene encodes CDR1 LNHDA and CDR2 SQIVND (reference sequence). The CDR3 is made up of 14 amino acids. V gave up 3 bases and J gave up 6 bases, with 12 bases separating them. CDR3: CASSITSTLNEQFF. In DNA form, the CDR3 reads TGTGCCAGTAGTATTACTAGCACCCTCAATGAGCAGTTCTTC.

The chain has TRBV19 and TRBJ2-1; 8 bases align to TRBD2. The germline CDR1 and CDR2 sequences are LNHDA and SQIVND (reference sequence). J lost 7 bases, V lost 3 bases, and 8 bases had no gene match. The CDR3 is 15 amino acids. CDR3 loop: CASSILSSGLNEQFF. CDR3 nucleotide sequence: TGTGCCAGTAGTATTTTGTCTAGCGGGTTAAATGAGCAGTTCTTC.

The gene calls are TRBV7-2 and TRBJ2-5, with TRBD1 matching over 8 bases. Trimming took 4 bases from V and 0 from J; bases not matched to a gene: 7. CDR3 length: 16 residues. The germline gives CDR1 SGHTA, CDR2 FQGNSA. The CDR3 DNA reads as TGTGCCAGCAGCTGGGTAACAGGGGGGTACCAAGAGACCCAGTACTTC. It is translated as CASSWVTGGYQETQYF.

A single count supports this clone. V and J are TRBV7-6 and TRBJ2-2, with D hard to call. The CDR3 covers 14 residues. Deletions cut 4 bases from V and 7 bases from J, with 13 bases between. Germline CDR1 reads SGHVS; CDR2 reads FNYEAQ. CDR3 DNA: TGTGCCAGCAGCTCAAGATCAGGTATCGGGGAGCTGTTTTTT. Amino acids: CASSSRSGIGELFF.

V usage is TRBV3-1 (or the pseudogene TRBV3-2) and J usage is TRBJ2-7; D unclear. Trimming took off 3 bases at V and 0 bases at J, with 12 bases between the two ends. Germline CDR1 reads LGHDT; CDR2 reads YNNKEL (reference sequence). The CDR3 totals 15 residues. CDR3 nucleotide sequence: TGTGCCAGCAGCCACCCCGGGTCGTCCTCCTACGAGCAGTACTTC. Translation: CASSHPGSSSYEQYF.

This chain links TRBV10-1 with TRBJ2-7; 10 nucleotides align to TRBD2. The germline CDR1 and CDR2 sequences are WNHNN and SYGVQD (reference sequence). V gave up 3 bases and J gave up 6 bases; unmatched junction bases: 8. The CDR3 runs to 15 residues. CDR3 protein: CASSEAGGPLGEQYF. Written as DNA, the CDR3 is TGCGCCAGCAGTGAAGCGGGAGGGCCTTTAGGCGAGCAGTACTTC.

The rearrangement links TRBV7-8 to TRBJ1-1, with 7 bases identical to TRBD1. The CDR3 consists of 15 residues. V gave up 0 bases and J gave up 5 bases; unmatched junction bases: 6. Germline CDR1 SGHVS, CDR2 FQNEAQ. The CDR3 protein is CASSLAGQGVTEAFF. In nucleotides, the CDR3 is TGTGCCAGCAGCTTAGCGGGTCAGGGGGTGACTGAAGCTTTCTTT.

V and J are TRBV5-1 and TRBJ2-2; 8 nucleotides match TRBD2. The CDR3 consists of 15 residues. Germline values: CDR1 SGHRS, CDR2 YFSETQ. J lost 7 bases, V lost 4 bases, and 9 bases had no gene match. The CDR3: CASSVSGSSGGELFF. The CDR3 DNA follows: TGCGCCAGCAGCGTGAGCGGGAGCAGTGGCGGGGAGCTGTTTTTT.

The CDR3, as DNA: TGTGCCAGCAGTCCCGACTCGAACTACGAGCAGTACTTC. Its protein product is CASSPDSNYEQYF. V and J are TRBV27 and TRBJ2-7; D is ambiguous. CDR3 length equals 13 residues. V shed 5 bases and J shed 3 bases, with 11 bases lying between them. In germline, CDR1 is MNHEY, CDR2 SMNVEV (reference sequence).

V and J are TRBV4-1 and TRBJ1-5; D gene unclear. With 0 bases removed from V and 6 bases from J, the gap between germline ends came to 12 bases. Germline loops: CDR1 MGHRA, CDR2 YSYEKL. The CDR3 extends over 15 amino acids. Here the CDR3 DNA reads TGCGCCAGCAGCCAAGATTCGATGGGGATTCAGCCCCAGCATTTT. Translation gives CASSQDSMGIQPQHF.